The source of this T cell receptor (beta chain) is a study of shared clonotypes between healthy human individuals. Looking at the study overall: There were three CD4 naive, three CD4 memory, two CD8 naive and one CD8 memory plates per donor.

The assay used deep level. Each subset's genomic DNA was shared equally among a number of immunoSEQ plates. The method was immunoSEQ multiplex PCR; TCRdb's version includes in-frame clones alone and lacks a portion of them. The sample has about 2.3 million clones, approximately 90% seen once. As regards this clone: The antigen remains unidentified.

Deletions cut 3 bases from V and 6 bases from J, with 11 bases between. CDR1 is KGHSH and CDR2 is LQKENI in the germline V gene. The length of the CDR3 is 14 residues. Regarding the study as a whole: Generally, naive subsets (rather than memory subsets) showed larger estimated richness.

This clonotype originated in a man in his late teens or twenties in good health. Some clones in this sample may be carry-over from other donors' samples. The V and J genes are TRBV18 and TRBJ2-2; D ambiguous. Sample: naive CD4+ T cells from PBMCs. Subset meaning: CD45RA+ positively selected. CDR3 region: CASSPGQKAGELFF. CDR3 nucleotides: TGTGCCAGCTCACCGGGTCAAAAAGCCGGGGAGCTGTTTTTT.